A selection of T cell receptor beta chains follows, all from one sample in a study of patients and donors after allogeneic stem cell transplantation. TCRdb fed the RT-PCR reads into MiXCR, producing one record per CDR3 protein. This table holds approximately 410,000 distinct CDR3 sequences, roughly 16% found once. The source material was blood, either unsorted or a sorted T cell fraction (not recorded which). Receptors originate from a human donor who was either an allogeneic HSCT recipient or a stem cell or donor lymphocyte infusion donor (not recorded which). It is not recorded whose cells these are; they may come from a transplant donor. Each CDR3 is given without its conserved first and last residue. The order of the fields is V gene, CDR3 length, J gene, CDR3 protein.

TRBV30	10	TRBJ1-1	AWTHRGTEAF
TRBV30	11	TRBJ1-1	AWKIRGNGEAF
TRBV21-1	15	TRBJ2-3	ASSKERRLALTDTQY
TRBV7-2	13	TRBJ1-2	ASSLSGGAAGGYT
TRBV4-1	13	TRBJ1-1	ASSQKSHGGTEAF
TRBV5-1	11	TRBJ2-5	ASRGVQKETQY
TRBV11-2	11	TRBJ2-7	ASSPTGVGEQY
TRBV5-1	12	TRBJ2-3	ASSLDGGGDTQY
TRBV29-1	10	TRBJ1-1	SFDRVRTEAF
TRBV20-1	8	TRBJ2-1	SAFQTQQF
TRBV4-1	14	TRBJ2-3	ASSHGQKGDSDTQY
TRBV7-9	14	TRBJ2-3	ASSLRTLAIPDTQY
TRBV5-1	12	TRBJ2-4	ASSYRGELNIQY
TRBV12-3/TRBV12-4	10	TRBJ2-1	ASTQPYNEQF
TRBV5-1	11	TRBJ1-1	ASSLEGSAEAF
TRBV29-1	16	TRBJ2-7	SVDLAGGTSIQPHEQY
TRBV24-1	17	TRBJ2-2	ATSELPTVLVANTGELF
TRBV12-3/TRBV12-4	13	TRBJ1-1	ASRKMRGYDTEAF
TRBV11-1	14	TRBJ2-3	ASSFRQGAFTDTQY
TRBV6-5	11	TRBJ1-2	ASSSLGLRGYT
TRBV7-2	13	TRBJ2-7	ASSFAPGLDYEQY
TRBV7-3	11	TRBJ2-1	ASSLRAGNEQF
TRBV28	15	TRBJ2-1	ASSPWTKRGAYNEQF
TRBV7-3	12	TRBJ2-5	ASSSTGTAETQY
TRBV7-2	14	TRBJ2-7	ASSLGQRGAFSEQY
TRBV7-9	14	TRBJ1-3	ASSSQGQHSGNTIY
TRBV12-3/TRBV12-4	11	TRBJ1-1	ASSSTGETEAF
TRBV7-2	11	TRBJ1-2	ASSPRGRYGYT
TRBV30	9	TRBJ1-2	AWISTGGYT
TRBV5-1	14	TRBJ1-1	ASSSTQASTGITAF
TRBV10-3	13	TRBJ2-7	AIKTGTSGSYEQY
TRBV20-1	11	TRBJ1-2	SATQGLNYGYT
TRBV11-2	16	TRBJ2-1	ASSFQIRVAGGRNEQF